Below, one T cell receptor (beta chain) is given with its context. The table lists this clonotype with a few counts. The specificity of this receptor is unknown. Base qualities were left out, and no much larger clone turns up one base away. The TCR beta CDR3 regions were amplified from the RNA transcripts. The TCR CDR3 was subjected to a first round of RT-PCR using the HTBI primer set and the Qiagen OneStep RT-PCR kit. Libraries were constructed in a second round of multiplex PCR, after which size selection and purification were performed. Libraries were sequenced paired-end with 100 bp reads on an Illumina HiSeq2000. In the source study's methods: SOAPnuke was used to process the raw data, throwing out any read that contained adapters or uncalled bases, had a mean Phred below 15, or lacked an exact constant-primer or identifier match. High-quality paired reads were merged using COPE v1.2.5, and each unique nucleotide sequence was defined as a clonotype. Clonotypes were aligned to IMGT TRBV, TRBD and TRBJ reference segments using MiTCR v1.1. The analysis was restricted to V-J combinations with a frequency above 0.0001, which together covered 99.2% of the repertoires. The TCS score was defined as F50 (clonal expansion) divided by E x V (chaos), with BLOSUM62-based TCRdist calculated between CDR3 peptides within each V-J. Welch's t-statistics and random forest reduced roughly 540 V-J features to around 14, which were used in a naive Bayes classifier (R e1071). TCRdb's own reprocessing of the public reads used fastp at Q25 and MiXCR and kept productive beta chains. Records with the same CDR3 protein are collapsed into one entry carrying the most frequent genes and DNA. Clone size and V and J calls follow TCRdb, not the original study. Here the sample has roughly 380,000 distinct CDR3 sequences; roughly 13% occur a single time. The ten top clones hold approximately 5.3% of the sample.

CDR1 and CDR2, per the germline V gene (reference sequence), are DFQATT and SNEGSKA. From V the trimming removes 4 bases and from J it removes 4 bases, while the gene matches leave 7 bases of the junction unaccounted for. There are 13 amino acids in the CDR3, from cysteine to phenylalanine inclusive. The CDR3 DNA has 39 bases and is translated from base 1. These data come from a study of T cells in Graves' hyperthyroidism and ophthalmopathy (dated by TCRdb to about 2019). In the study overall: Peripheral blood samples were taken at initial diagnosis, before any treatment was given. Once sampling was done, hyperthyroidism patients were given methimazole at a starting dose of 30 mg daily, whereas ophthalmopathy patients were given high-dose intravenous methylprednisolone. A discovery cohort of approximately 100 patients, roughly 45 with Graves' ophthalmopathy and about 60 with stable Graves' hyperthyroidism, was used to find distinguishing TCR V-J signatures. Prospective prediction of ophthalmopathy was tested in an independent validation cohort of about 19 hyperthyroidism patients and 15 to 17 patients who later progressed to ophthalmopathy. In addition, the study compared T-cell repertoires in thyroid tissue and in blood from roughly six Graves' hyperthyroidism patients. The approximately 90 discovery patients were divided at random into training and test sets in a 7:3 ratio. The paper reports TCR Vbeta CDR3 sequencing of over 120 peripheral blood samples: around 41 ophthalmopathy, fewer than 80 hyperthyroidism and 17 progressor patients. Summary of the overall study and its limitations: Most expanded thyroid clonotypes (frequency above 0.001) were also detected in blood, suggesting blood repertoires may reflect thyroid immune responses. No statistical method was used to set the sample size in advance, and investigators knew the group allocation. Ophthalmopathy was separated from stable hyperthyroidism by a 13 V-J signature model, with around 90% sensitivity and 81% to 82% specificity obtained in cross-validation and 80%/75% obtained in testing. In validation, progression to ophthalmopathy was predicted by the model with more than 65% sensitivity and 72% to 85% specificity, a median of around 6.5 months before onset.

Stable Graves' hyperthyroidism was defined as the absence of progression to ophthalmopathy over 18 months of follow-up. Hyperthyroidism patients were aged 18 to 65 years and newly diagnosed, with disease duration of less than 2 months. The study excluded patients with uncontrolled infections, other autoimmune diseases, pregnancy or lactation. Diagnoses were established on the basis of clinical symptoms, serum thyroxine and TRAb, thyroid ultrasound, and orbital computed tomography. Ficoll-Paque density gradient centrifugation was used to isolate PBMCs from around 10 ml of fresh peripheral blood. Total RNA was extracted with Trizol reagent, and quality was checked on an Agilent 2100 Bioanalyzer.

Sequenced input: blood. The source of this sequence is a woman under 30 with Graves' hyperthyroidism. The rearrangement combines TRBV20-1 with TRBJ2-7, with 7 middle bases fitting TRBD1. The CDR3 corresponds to CSATRQGIYEQYF. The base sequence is TGCAGTGCTACCAGACAGGGAATTTACGAGCAGTACTTC.